The rows below give T cell receptor beta chains drawn from one sample of a study of CD8+ T cells in alopecia areata. The data were produced by immunoSEQ multiplex PCR, yet TCRdb's version contains in-frame clones alone and is incomplete. The repertoire holds tens of thousands of clones, with 62% as singletons. Sample: NKG2D-high CD8+ T cells sorted from blood. The receptors come from a human donor with alopecia areata. CDR3s include the opening cysteine and the closing phenylalanine or tryptophan. D genes are given only for firm matches. Rows may omit the clone size; those that give it use once, few, many or a size class.

clone_size	v_call	j_call	d_call	cdr3_aa	cdr3_nt
.	TRBV5-4	TRBJ2-7	TRBD1	CASSLFLGQDTYEQYF	TGTGCCAGCAGCTTGTTTTTGGGACAGGACACCTACGAGCAGTACTTC
.	TRBV5-6	TRBJ2-6	.	CASSYQWGHRDSGANVLTF	TGTGCCAGCAGCTATCAATGGGGACATCGTGACTCTGGGGCCAACGTCCTGACTTTC
.	TRBV27	TRBJ1-1	.	CASSLWLSTEAFF	TGTGCCAGCAGTTTATGGTTGAGCACTGAAGCTTTCTTT
.	TRBV9	TRBJ2-5	.	CASSPLPDHYQETQYF	TGTGCCAGCAGCCCCCTCCCGGACCACTACCAAGAGACCCAGTACTTC
few	TRBV10-3	TRBJ2-3	.	CAISDPGGYSTDTQYF	TGTGCCATCAGTGACCCCGGGGGCTACAGCACAGATACGCAGTATTTT
.	TRBV6-1	TRBJ2-3	.	CASSDFTDTQYF	TGTGCCAGCAGTGATTTCACAGATACGCAGTATTTT
.	TRBV11-2	TRBJ2-7	TRBD1	CASSEGTDYEQYF	TGTGCCAGCAGCGAAGGGACAGACTACGAGCAGTACTTC
.	TRBV27	TRBJ2-1	TRBD1	CASSFRTGREQFF	TGTGCCAGCAGTTTCAGGACAGGCCGTGAGCAGTTCTTC
.	TRBV4-3	TRBJ1-1	.	CASSQDGRQGGTEAFF	TGCGCCAGCAGCCAAGATGGCCGGCAGGGTGGTACTGAAGCTTTCTTT
few	TRBV29-1	TRBJ1-2	.	CTTGGAGEGYGYTF	TGCACCACAGGTGGGGCAGGGGAAGGCTATGGCTACACCTTC
.	TRBV30	TRBJ2-2	.	CAWSYILASDTGELFF	TGTGCCTGGAGTTATATACTAGCCAGCGACACCGGGGAGCTGTTTTTT
.	TRBV6-5	TRBJ2-4	.	CASSYTQQNIQYF	TGTGCCAGCAGTTACACGCAGCAAAACATTCAGTACTTC
.	TRBV6-5	TRBJ1-1	TRBD1	CASSYLGQGTTEAFF	TGTGCCAGCAGTTACTTGGGACAGGGAACCACTGAAGCTTTCTTT
.	TRBV6-1	TRBJ2-5	TRBD2	CASSEVGGDETQYF	TGTGCCAGCAGTGAAGTGGGGGGGGACGAGACCCAGTACTTC
.	TRBV9	TRBJ2-1	TRBD2	CASSVAGSGGPYNEQFF	TGTGCCAGCAGCGTGGCCGGCAGCGGGGGACCTTACAATGAGCAGTTCTTC
.	TRBV7-2	TRBJ2-1	TRBD2	CASSSGLVYEQFF	TGTGCCAGCAGCTCGGGACTAGTCTATGAGCAGTTCTTC
few	TRBV5-1	TRBJ2-7	TRBD1	CASSLTTTGWPYEQHF	TGCGCCAGCAGCTTAACAACGACAGGGTGGCCCTACGAGCAGCACTTC
.	TRBV28	TRBJ1-2	TRBD1	CASSLGGTDNYGYTF	TGTGCCAGCAGTTTAGGTGGGACAGATAACTATGGCTACACCTTC
.	TRBV5-1	TRBJ2-7	.	CASSESYEQYF	TGCGCCAGCAGCGAATCCTACGAGCAGTACTTC
.	TRBV7-2	TRBJ2-1	TRBD2	CASSSRLAAYNEQFF	TGTGCCAGCAGCTCCCGACTAGCGGCCTACAATGAGCAGTTCTTC
.	TRBV30	TRBJ1-5	.	CAWSPPTSNQPQHF	TGTGCCTGGAGTCCGCCAACAAGCAATCAGCCCCAGCATTTT
once	TRBV27	TRBJ2-3	.	CASSFGARDPRDTQYF	TGTGCCAGCAGTTTCGGGGCTCGGGATCCTCGAGATACGCAGTATTTT
.	TRBV5-4	TRBJ1-1	.	CASGSGFTEAFF	TGTGCCAGCGGGTCAGGGTTCACTGAAGCTTTCTTT
few	TRBV7-9	TRBJ2-5	TRBD1	CASSLSEGAETQYF	TGTGCCAGCAGCTTAAGCGAGGGGGCTGAGACCCAGTACTTC
once	TRBV5-6	TRBJ2-5	.	CASSGGGGQETQYF	TGTGCCAGCAGCGGGGGCGGGGGCCAAGAGACCCAGTACTTC
few	TRBV9	TRBJ2-7	.	CASSNGGEQYF	TGTGCCAGCAGCAACGGGGGTGAGCAGTACTTC
medium-sized	TRBV14	TRBJ1-6	.	CASSQDPGGGSPLHF	TGTGCCAGCAGCCAAGATCCGGGGGGAGGTTCACCCCTCCACTTT
few	TRBV28	TRBJ2-1	.	CASVRAPATYNEQFF	TGTGCCAGCGTCCGGGCTCCTGCTACCTACAATGAGCAGTTCTTC
.	TRBV4-1	TRBJ2-7	TRBD1	CASSQDDRVTYEQYF	TGCGCCAGCAGCCAGGACGACAGGGTGACCTACGAGCAGTACTTC
.	TRBV27	TRBJ2-7	.	CASSLRAGNPYEQYF	TGTGCCAGCAGTTTAAGGGCAGGGAACCCCTACGAGCAGTACTTC
.	TRBV6-1	TRBJ2-1	.	CASMGLGALYNEQFF	TGTGCCAGCATGGGGCTAGGGGCCCTCTACAATGAGCAGTTCTTC
.	TRBV7-6	TRBJ1-1	.	CASSPSGSGAEAFF	TGTGCCAGCAGTCCATCGGGATCCGGCGCTGAAGCTTTCTTT
.	TRBV9	TRBJ2-2	.	CASSDGGGYTGELFF	TGTGCCAGCAGCGACGGGGGCGGGTACACCGGGGAGCTGTTTTTT
.	TRBV2	TRBJ2-3	TRBD2	CASSASGRSADTQYF	TGTGCCAGCAGTGCTAGCGGGAGGTCGGCAGATACGCAGTATTTT
.	TRBV27	TRBJ2-7	TRBD2	CASSLGGSNDQYF	TGTGCCAGCAGTTTGGGAGGGTCCAACGACCAGTACTTC
.	TRBV5-1	TRBJ2-1	.	CASRQGWADEWTYNEQFF	TGCGCCAGCAGGCAGGGTTGGGCCGATGAATGGACCTACAATGAGCAGTTCTTC
few	TRBV4-1	TRBJ2-5	.	CASSSRHIQETQYF	TGCGCCAGCAGCTCCCGACATATCCAAGAGACCCAGTACTTC
few	TRBV28	TRBJ1-1	.	CASSREWGRDTEAFF	TGTGCCAGCAGTCGAGAGTGGGGCCGGGACACTGAAGCTTTCTTT
once	TRBV6-5	TRBJ2-7	.	CASSSLSPHEQYF	TGTGCCAGCAGTTCCCTTTCCCCCCACGAGCAGTACTTC
once	TRBV11-2	TRBJ2-6	.	CASSPLQGPGANVLTF	TGTGCCAGCAGCCCCTTACAGGGTCCTGGGGCCAACGTCCTGACTTTC
.	TRBV19	TRBJ2-1	TRBD2	CASTISIAGDEQFF	TGTGCCAGTACCATATCTATAGCGGGAGATGAGCAGTTCTTC
few	TRBV7-3	TRBJ1-2	.	CASSLYPGANYGYTF	TGTGCCAGCAGCTTATATCCGGGAGCTAACTATGGCTACACCTTC
.	TRBV6-6	TRBJ2-4	.	CASSYSLADKNIQYF	TGTGCCAGCAGTTACAGCCTGGCCGACAAAAACATTCAGTACTTC
.	TRBV21-1	TRBJ2-1	.	CASSKNGRGQGRWDEQFF	TGTGCCAGCAGCAAAAATGGGCGTGGACAGGGGAGGTGGGATGAGCAGTTCTTC
medium-sized	TRBV19	TRBJ2-7	.	CASSIAGTSNPYF	TGTGCCAGTAGTATTGCTGGGACTTCCAACCCCTACTTC
.	TRBV28	TRBJ2-7	TRBD1	CASSIGQGEQYF	TGTGCCAGCAGCATCGGACAGGGCGAGCAGTACTTC
.	TRBV29-1	TRBJ2-3	.	CSVELRGSSTDTQYF	TGCAGCGTTGAGCTACGGGGTTCTAGCACAGATACGCAGTATTTT
.	TRBV28	TRBJ2-5	.	CASSLDLRETQYF	TGTGCCAGCAGTTTGGATCTACGGGAGACCCAGTACTTC
.	TRBV5-4	TRBJ1-2	.	CASSNVMDYGYTF	TGTGCCAGCAGTAACGTGATGGACTATGGCTACACCTTC
.	TRBV30	TRBJ2-5	.	CAWSAGSTVGQETQYF	TGTGCCTGGAGCGCAGGGTCGACAGTTGGACAAGAGACCCAGTACTTC
.	TRBV5-1	TRBJ2-7	TRBD1	CASTKLGGPSSYEQYF	TGCGCCAGCACCAAACTAGGGGGCCCGAGCTCCTACGAGCAGTACTTC
.	TRBV29-1	TRBJ2-5	.	CSVETGIKETQYF	TGCAGCGTTGAAACCGGAATAAAAGAGACCCAGTACTTC
.	TRBV19	TRBJ1-1	TRBD1	CASSISSWDRGRTTEAFF	TGTGCCAGTAGTATAAGTAGCTGGGACAGGGGGCGGACCACTGAAGCTTTCTTT
few	TRBV29-1	TRBJ2-1	.	CSVERTGSYNEQFF	TGCAGCGTTGAAAGGACGGGCTCCTACAATGAGCAGTTCTTC
.	TRBV4-2	TRBJ1-5	.	CASSQGQTTNQPQHF	TGTGCCAGCAGCCAAGGACAGACAACAAATCAGCCCCAGCATTTT
.	TRBV29-1	TRBJ2-7	TRBD1	CSVQGADYEQYF	TGCAGCGTCCAGGGGGCGGACTACGAGCAGTACTTC
.	TRBV5-1	TRBJ2-7	TRBD2	CASSSLADNYEQYF	TGCGCCAGCAGCTCCCTAGCGGATAACTACGAGCAGTACTTC